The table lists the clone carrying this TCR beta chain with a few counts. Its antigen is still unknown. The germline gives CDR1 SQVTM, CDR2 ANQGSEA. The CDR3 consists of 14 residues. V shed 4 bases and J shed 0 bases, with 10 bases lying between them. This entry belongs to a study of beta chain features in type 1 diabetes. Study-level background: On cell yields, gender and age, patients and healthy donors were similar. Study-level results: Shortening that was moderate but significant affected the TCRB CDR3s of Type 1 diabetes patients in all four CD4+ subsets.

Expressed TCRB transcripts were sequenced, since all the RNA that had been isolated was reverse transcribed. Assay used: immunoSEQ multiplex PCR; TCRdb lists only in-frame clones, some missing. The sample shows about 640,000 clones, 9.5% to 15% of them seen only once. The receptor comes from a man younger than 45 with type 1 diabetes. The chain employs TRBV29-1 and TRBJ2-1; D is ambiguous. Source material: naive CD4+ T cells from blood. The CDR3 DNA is TGCAGCGTTGGGCGACAAGGCTCCTACAATGAGCAGTTCTTC. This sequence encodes CSVGRQGSYNEQFF.